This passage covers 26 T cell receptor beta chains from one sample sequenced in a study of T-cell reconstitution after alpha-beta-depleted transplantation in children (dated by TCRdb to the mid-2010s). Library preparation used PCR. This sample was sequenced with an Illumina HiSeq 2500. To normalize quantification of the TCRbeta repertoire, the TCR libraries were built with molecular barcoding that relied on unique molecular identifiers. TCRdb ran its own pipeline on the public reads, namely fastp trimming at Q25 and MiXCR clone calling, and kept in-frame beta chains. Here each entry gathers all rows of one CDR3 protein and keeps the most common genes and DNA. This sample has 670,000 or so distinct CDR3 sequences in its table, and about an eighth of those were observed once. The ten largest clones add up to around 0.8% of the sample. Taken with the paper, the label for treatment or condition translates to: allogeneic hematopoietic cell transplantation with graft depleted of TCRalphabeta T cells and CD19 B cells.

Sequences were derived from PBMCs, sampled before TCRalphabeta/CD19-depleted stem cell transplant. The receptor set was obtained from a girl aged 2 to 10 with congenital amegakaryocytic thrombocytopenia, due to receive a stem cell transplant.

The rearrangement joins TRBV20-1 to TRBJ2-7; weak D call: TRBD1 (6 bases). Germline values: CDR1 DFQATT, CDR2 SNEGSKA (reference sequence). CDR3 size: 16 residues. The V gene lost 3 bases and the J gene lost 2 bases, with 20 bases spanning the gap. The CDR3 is CSARVLYGTTTYEQYF. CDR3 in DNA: TGCAGTGCTAGGGTGCTCTACGGGACAACGACCTACGAGCAGTACTTC.

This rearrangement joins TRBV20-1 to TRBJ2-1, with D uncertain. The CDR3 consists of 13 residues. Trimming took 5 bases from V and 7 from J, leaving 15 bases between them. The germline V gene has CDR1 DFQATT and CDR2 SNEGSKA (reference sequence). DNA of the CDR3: TGCAGTGCTTTCTATCCCGGCCGGAATGAGCAGTTCTTC. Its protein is CSAFYPGRNEQFF.

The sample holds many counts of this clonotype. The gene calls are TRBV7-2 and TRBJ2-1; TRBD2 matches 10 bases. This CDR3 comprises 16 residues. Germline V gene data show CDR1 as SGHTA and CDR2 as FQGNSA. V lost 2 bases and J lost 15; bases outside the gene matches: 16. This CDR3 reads CASSLHSRLAGRWAFF. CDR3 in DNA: TGTGCCAGCAGCTTACATTCTAGACTAGCGGGCCGATGGGCGTTCTTC.

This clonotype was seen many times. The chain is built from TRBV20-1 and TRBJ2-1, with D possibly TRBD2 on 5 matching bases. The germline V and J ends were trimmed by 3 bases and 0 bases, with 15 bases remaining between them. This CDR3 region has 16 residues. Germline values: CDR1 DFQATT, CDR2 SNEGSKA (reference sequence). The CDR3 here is CSASFWMGSSYNEQFF. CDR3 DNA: TGCAGTGCTAGTTTTTGGATGGGGAGCTCCTACAATGAGCAGTTCTTC.

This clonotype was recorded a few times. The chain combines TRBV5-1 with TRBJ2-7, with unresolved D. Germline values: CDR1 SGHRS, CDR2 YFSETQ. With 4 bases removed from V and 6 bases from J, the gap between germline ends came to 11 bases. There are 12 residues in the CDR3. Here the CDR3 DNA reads TGCGCCAGCAGCCTTAACCCCGTCGAGCAGTACTTC. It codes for CASSLNPVEQYF.

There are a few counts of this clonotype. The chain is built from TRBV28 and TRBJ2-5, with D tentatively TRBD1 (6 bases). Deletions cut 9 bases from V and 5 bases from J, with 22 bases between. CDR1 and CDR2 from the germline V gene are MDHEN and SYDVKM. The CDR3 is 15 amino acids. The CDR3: CASPGHQTPGETQYF. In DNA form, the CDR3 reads TGTGCCAGTCCGGGACACCAAACACCGGGGGAGACCCAGTACTTC.

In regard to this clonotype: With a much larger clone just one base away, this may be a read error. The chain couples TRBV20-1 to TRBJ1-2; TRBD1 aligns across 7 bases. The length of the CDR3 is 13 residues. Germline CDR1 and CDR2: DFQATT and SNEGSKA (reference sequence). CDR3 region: CSASSTGNYGYPF. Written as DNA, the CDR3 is TGCAGTGCTAGCTCGACAGGGAACTATGGCTACCCCTTC.

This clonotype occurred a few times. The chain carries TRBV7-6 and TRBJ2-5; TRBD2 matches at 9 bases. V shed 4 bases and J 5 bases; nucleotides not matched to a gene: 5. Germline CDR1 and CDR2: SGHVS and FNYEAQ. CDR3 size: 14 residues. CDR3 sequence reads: CASSSRTSVETQYF. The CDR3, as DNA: TGTGCCAGCAGCTCGCGGACTAGCGTTGAGACCCAGTACTTC.

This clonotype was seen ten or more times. This CDR3 is CSARGQAYNEQFF. The CDR3 bases are TGCAGTGCTAGAGGACAGGCTTACAATGAGCAGTTCTTC. The rearrangement uses TRBV20-1 and TRBJ2-1; TRBD1 might be the D (6 bases). The CDR3 extends over 13 amino acids. From germline, CDR1 is DFQATT and CDR2 SNEGSKA (reference sequence). The V end was cut by 1 base, the J end by 4 bases, with 8 bases between.

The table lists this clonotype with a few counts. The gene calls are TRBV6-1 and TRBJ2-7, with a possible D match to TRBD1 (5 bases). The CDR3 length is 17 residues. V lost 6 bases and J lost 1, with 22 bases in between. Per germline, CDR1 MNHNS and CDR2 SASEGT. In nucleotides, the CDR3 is TGTGCCAGCAGCCAATTACAAGGGGTCATTCGTTCCTACGAGCAGTACTTC. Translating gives CASSQLQGVIRSYEQYF.

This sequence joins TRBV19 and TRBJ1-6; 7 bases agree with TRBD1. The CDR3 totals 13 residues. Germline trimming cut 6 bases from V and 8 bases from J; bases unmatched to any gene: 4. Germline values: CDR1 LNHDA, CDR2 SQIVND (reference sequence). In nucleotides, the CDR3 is TGTGCCAGTAGGAGGGACAGAGATTCACCCCTCCACTTT. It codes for CASRRDRDSPLHF.

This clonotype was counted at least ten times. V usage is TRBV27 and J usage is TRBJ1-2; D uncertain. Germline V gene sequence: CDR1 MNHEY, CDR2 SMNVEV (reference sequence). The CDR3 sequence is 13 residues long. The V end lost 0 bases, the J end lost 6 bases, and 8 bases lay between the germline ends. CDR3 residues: CASSLSMLNGYTF. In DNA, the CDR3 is TGTGCCAGCAGTTTATCGATGTTGAATGGCTACACCTTC.

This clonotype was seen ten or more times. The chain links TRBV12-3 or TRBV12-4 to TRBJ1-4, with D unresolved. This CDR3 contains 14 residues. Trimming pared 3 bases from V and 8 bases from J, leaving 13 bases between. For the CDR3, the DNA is TGTGCCAGCAGTTTTTCCGCAGGAACGGAAAAACTGTTTTTT. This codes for CASSFSAGTEKLFF.

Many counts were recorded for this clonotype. CDR3 region: CSVEDEGFIQYF. CDR3 DNA: TGCAGCGTTGAAGATGAGGGTTTCATTCAGTACTTC. The chain employs TRBV29-1 and TRBJ2-4; a possible D gene is TRBD2 (5 bases). The CDR3 totals 12 residues. V shed 0 bases and J shed 9 bases, with 9 bases lying between them. Looked up from germline, CDR1 is SQVTM and CDR2 is ANQGSEA.

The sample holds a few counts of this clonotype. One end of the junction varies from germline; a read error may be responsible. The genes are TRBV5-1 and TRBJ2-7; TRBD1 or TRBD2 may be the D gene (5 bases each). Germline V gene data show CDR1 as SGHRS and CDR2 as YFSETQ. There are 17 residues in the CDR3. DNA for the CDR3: TGCGCCAGCAGTTTGGGTGCGGGCGTCCTCGAGGGGAACGAGCAGTACTTC. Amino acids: CASSLGAGVLEGNEQYF.

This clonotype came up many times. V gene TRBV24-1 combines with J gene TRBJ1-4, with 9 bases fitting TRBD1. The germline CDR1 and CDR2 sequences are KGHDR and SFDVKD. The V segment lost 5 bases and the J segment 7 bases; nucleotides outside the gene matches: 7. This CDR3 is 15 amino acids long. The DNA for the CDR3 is TGTGCCACCAGTGGCCACAGGGGGCAGTTTGAAAAACTGTTTTTT. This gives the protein CATSGHRGQFEKLFF.

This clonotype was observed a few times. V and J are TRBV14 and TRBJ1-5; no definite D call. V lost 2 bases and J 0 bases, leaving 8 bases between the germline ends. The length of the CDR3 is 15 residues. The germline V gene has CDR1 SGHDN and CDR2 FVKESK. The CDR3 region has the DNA TGTGCCAGCAGCCAATCTCTGGTTAGCAATCAGCCCCAGCATTTT. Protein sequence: CASSQSLVSNQPQHF.

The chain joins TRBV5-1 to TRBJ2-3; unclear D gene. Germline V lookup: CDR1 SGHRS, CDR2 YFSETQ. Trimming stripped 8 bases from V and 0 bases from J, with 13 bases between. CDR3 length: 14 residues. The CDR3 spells CASKQQTSTDTQYF. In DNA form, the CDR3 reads TGCGCCAGTAAGCAGCAGACTAGCACAGATACGCAGTATTTT.

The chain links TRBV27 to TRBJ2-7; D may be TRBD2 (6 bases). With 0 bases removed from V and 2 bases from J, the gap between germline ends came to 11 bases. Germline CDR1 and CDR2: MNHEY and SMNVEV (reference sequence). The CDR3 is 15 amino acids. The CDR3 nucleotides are TGTGCCAGCAGTTTATCTAGCGGAGCCCCCTACGAGCAGTACTTC. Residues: CASSLSSGAPYEQYF.

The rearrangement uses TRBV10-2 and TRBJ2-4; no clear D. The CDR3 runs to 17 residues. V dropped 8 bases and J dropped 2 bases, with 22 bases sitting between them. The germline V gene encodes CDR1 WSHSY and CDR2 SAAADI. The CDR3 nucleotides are TGCGCCAGCCGAGACCTGAATCGAGGTGTAACCAAAAACATTCAGTACTTC. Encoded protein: CASRDLNRGVTKNIQYF.

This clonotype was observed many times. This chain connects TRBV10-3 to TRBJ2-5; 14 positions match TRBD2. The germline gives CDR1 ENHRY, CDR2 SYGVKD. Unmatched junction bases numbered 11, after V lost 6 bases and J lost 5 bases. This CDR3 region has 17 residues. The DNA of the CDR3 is TGTGCCATCAGCCCGGGACTAGCGGGAGACACCGGGGAGACCCAGTACTTC. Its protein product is CAISPGLAGDTGETQYF.

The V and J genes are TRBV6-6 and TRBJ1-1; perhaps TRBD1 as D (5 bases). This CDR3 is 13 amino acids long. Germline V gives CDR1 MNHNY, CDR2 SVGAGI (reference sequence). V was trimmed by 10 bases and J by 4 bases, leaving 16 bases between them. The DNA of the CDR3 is TGTGCCATCCGAACTTGGGGGGGCACTGAAGCTTTCTTT. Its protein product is CAIRTWGGTEAFF.

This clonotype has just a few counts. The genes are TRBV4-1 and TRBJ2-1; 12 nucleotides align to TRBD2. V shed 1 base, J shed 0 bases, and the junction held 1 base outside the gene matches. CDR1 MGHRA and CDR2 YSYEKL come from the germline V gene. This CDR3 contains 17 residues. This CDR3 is CASSQGTSGASYNEQFF. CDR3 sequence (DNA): TGCGCCAGCAGCCAAGGGACTAGCGGGGCCTCCTACAATGAGCAGTTCTTC.

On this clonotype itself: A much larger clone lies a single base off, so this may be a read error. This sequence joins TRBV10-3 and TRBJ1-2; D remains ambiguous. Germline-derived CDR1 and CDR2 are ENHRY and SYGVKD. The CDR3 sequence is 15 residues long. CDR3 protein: CAISESKGTNYAYTF. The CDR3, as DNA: TGTGCCATCAGTGAGTCAAAGGGAACCAACTATGCCTACACCTTC.

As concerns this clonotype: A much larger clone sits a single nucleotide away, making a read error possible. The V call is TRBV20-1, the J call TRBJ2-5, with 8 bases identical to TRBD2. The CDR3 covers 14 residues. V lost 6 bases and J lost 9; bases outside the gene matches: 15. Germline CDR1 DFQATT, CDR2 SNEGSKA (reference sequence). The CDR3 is CSALSGEGRRSQYF. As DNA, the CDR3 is TGCAGTGCGCTTAGCGGGGAGGGCCGCAGGTCCCAGTACTTC.

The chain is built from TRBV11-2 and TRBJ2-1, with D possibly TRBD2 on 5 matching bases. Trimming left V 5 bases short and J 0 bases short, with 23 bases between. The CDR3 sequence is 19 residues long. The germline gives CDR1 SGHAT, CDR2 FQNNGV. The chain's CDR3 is CASSNFGLSGESSYNEQFF. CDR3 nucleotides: TGTGCCAGCAGCAATTTTGGCTTGAGCGGCGAGAGCTCCTACAATGAGCAGTTCTTC. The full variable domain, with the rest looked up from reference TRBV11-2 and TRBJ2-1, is EAGVAQSPRYKIIEKRQSVAFWCNPISGHATLYWYQQILGQGPKLLIQFQNNGVVDDSQLPKDRFSAERLKGVDSTLKIQPAKLEDSAVYLCASSNFGLSGESSYNEQFFGPGTRLTVL.